These 5 T cell receptor beta chains were all obtained from the same sample, sequenced in a study of T cells in Graves' hyperthyroidism and ophthalmopathy. TCR beta CDR3 region amplification was performed from RNA transcripts. TCR CDR3 regions were first amplified by RT-PCR with HTBI primers. In TCRdb, the multiplex PCR reads were re-called with MiXCR into one record per CDR3 protein. The repertoire holds some 350,000 distinct CDR3 sequences, with around 15% as singletons. Sequences were obtained from blood. The source of these receptors is a woman aged 60 to 75 with Graves' ophthalmopathy.

This clonotype was detected a few times. The V and J genes are TRBV20-1 and TRBJ2-5; 8 nucleotides match TRBD2. Germline values: CDR1 DFQATT, CDR2 SNEGSKA (reference sequence). Losses at the gene ends were 3 bases for V and 4 bases for J; bases not matched to a gene: 4. This CDR3 is 13 amino acids long. CDR3 bases: TGCAGTGCTAGCGGGAGGGCCGGAGAGACCCAGTACTTC. The encoded protein is CSASGRAGETQYF.

The chain has TRBV24-1 and TRBJ2-5, with D perhaps matching TRBD1 or TRBD2 (6 bases each). The V end lost 7 bases, the J end lost 2 bases, and 13 bases lay between the germline ends. Per germline, CDR1 KGHDR and CDR2 SFDVKD. This CDR3 region has 14 residues. In DNA form, the CDR3 reads TGTGCCACCAGCACCGGGGGCCTTCAAGAGACCCAGTACTTC. Translating gives CATSTGGLQETQYF.

This clonotype has just one count. The chain links TRBV29-1 to TRBJ2-6; 7 bases match TRBD2. Germline CDR1 reads SQVTM; CDR2 reads ANQGSEA. The CDR3 extends over 15 amino acids. V trimming: 2 bases; J trimming: 4 bases; junction bases outside the gene matches: 5. CDR3 amino acids: CSVESGGYGANVLTF. CDR3 in DNA: TGCAGCGTTGAATCGGGGGGTTACGGGGCCAACGTCCTGACTTTC.

The V gene is TRBV19, the J gene TRBJ1-6; the match to TRBD1 covers 7 bases. With V trimmed by 9 bases and J by 6 bases, 8 bases remained unmatched. There are 14 residues in the CDR3. Germline lookup yields CDR1 LNHDA and CDR2 SQIVND (reference sequence). The CDR3 here is CASKQTGTNSPLHF. In nucleotides, the CDR3 is TGTGCCAGCAAACAGACAGGGACTAATTCACCCCTCCACTTT.

This clonotype occurred a few times. This sequence joins TRBV6-1 and TRBJ1-4; perhaps TRBD1 as D (5 bases). CDR3 length: 15 amino acids. The V gene's germline CDR1 is MNHNS and CDR2 SASEGT. Deletions cut 6 bases from V and 0 bases from J, with 11 bases between. CDR3 protein: CASRRDFATNEKLFF. The CDR3, as DNA: TGTGCCAGCAGAAGGGACTTTGCAACTAATGAAAAACTGTTTTTT.